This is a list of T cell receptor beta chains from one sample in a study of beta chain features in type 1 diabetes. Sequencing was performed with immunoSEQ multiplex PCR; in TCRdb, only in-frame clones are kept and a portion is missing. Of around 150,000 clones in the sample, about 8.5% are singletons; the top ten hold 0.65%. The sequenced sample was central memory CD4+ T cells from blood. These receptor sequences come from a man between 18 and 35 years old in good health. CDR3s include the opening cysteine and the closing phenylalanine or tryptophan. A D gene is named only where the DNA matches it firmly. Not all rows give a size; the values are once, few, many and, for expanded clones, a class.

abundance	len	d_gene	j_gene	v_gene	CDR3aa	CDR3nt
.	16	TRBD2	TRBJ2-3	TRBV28	CASSFPGLAGSDTQYF	TGTGCCAGCAGTTTTCCGGGACTAGCGGGTTCAGATACGCAGTATTTT
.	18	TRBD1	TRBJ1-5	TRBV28	CASSLLGYRGPGNQPQHF	TGTGCCAGCAGTTTATTGGGTTACAGGGGGCCCGGCAATCAGCCCCAGCATTTT
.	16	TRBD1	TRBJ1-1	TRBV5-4	CASSMGLRTGNTEAFF	TGTGCCAGCAGCATGGGCCTTCGGACAGGGAACACTGAAGCTTTCTTT
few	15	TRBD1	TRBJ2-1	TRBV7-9	CASSLAQGAYNEQFF	TGTGCCAGCAGCTTAGCCCAGGGGGCCTACAATGAGCAGTTCTTC
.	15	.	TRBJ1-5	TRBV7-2	CASSSSGVSNQPQHF	TGTGCCAGCAGCTCCTCAGGGGTCAGCAATCAGCCCCAGCATTTT
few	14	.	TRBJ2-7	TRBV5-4	CASSLAAGAYEQYF	TGTGCCAGCAGCTTAGCGGCAGGGGCCTACGAGCAGTACTTC
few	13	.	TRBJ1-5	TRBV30	CAWSNGADQPQHF	TGTGCCTGGAGTAATGGGGCAGATCAGCCCCAGCATTTT
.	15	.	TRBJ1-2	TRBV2	CASIMTPEGNYGYTF	TGTGCCAGCATTATGACCCCCGAGGGTAACTATGGCTACACCTTC
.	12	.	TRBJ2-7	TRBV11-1	CASSSNIYEQYF	TGTGCCAGCAGCTCCAACATCTACGAGCAGTACTTC
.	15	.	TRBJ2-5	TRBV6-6	CASNKYRTGRETQYF	TGTGCCAGCAACAAATACCGGACGGGAAGGGAGACCCAGTACTTC
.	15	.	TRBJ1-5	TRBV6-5	CASSLQGLSNQPQHF	TGTGCCAGCAGCTTACAGGGTTTGAGCAATCAGCCCCAGCATTTT
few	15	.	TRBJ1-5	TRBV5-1	CASSLSGNSNQPQHF	TGCGCCAGCAGCTTATCGGGAAATAGCAATCAGCCCCAGCATTTT
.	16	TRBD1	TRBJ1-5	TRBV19	CASSVGTGRGNQPQHF	TGTGCCAGTAGTGTCGGGACAGGTCGAGGTAATCAGCCCCAGCATTTT
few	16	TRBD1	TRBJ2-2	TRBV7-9	CASSPPGQGFTGELFF	TGTGCCAGCAGCCCGCCAGGACAGGGGTTCACCGGGGAGCTGTTTTTT
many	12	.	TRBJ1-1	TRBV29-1	CSVVQANTEAFF	TGCAGCGTGGTACAGGCGAACACTGAAGCTTTCTTT
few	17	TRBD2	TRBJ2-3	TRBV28	CASSPYPLAGGADTQYF	TGTGCCAGCAGTCCCTACCCCCTAGCGGGAGGTGCAGATACGCAGTATTTT
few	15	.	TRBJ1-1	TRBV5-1	CASSLEGQLNTEAFF	TGCGCCAGCAGCTTGGAAGGACAGTTGAACACTGAAGCTTTCTTT
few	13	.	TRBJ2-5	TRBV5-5	CASSWTAQETQYF	TGTGCCAGCAGCTGGACAGCCCAAGAGACCCAGTACTTC
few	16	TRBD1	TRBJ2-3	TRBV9	CASSPRTGGRTDTQYF	TGTGCCAGCAGCCCTAGGACAGGGGGCCGCACAGATACGCAGTATTTT
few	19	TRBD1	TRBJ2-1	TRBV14	CASSQDRIGTGGSYNEQFF	TGTGCCAGCAGCCAAGATCGTATCGGGACAGGGGGCTCCTACAATGAGCAGTTCTTC
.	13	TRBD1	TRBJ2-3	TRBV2	CASRRTGSDTQYF	TGTGCCAGCAGGAGGACAGGGTCCGATACGCAGTATTTT
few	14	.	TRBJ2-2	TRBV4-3	CASSHGTVTGELFF	TGCGCCAGCAGCCACGGGACTGTCACCGGGGAGCTGTTTTTT
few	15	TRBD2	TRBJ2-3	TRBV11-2	CASSFSGSVGDTQYF	TGTGCCAGCAGCTTTAGCGGGAGTGTGGGAGATACGCAGTATTTT
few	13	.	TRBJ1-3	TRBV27	CASSTRAADTIYF	TGTGCCAGCAGTACAAGAGCGGCGGACACCATATATTTT
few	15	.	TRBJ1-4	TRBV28	CASTEFSGIHEKLFF	TGTGCCAGCACGGAATTTAGCGGGATTCATGAAAAACTGTTTTTT
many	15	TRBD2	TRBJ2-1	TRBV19	CASSIDPSGRLGQFF	TGTGCCAGTAGTATAGACCCTAGCGGGAGGTTGGGGCAGTTCTTC
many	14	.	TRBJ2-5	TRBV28	CASSFLGGEETQYF	TGTGCCAGCAGTTTTCTAGGGGGGGAAGAGACCCAGTACTTC
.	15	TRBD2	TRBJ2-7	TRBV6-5	CASSSVAAGGSKQYF	TGTGCCAGCAGTTCTGTCGCAGCGGGGGGGAGTAAGCAGTACTTC
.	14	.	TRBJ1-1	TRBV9	CASSAQPSNTEAFF	TGTGCCAGCAGCGCACAGCCATCGAACACTGAAGCTTTCTTT
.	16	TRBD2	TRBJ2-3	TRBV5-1	CASSLRLAENTDTQYF	TGCGCCAGCAGCCTCCGACTAGCGGAAAACACAGATACGCAGTATTTT
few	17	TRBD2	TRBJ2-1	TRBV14	CASSQGKGLAVYNEQFF	TGTGCCAGCAGCCAAGGGAAGGGACTAGCGGTATACAATGAGCAGTTCTTC
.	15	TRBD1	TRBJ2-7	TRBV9	CASSVAGTGMGEQYF	TGTGCCAGCAGCGTCGCCGGGACAGGGATGGGCGAGCAGTACTTC
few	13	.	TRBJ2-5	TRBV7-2	CASSFGFQETQYF	TGTGCCAGCAGCTTCGGGTTCCAAGAGACCCAGTACTTC
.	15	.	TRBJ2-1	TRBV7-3	CASSPVAGPYNEQFF	TGTGCCAGCAGCCCAGTCGCGGGACCGTACAATGAGCAGTTCTTC
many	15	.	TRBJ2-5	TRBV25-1	CASSDVGTKQETQYF	TGTGCCAGCAGTGACGTCGGGACAAAACAAGAGACCCAGTACTTC
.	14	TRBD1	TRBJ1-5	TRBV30	CAWSADRGNQPQHF	TGTGCCTGGAGTGCGGACAGGGGCAATCAGCCCCAGCATTTT
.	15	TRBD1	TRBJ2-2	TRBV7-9	CASSTDRGDTGELFF	TGTGCCAGCAGCACGGACAGGGGTGACACCGGGGAGCTGTTTTTT
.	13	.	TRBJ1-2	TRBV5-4	CASSFDRGNGYTF	TGTGCCAGCAGCTTTGATAGGGGTAATGGCTACACCTTC
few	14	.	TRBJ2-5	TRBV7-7	CASSLGEYQETQYF	TGTGCCAGCAGCTTAGGGGAGTACCAAGAGACCCAGTACTTC
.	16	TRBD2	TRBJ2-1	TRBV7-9	CASSLAGLAGAGEQFF	TGTGCCAGCAGCTTAGCAGGTCTAGCGGGGGCAGGGGAGCAGTTCTTC
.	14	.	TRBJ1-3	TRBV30	CAWSVRGDGNTIYF	TGTGCCTGGAGTGTACGGGGGGACGGAAACACCATATATTTT
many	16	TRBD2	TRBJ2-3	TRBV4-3	CASSLYSGNSWDTQYF	TGCGCCAGCAGCCTTTATAGCGGGAATAGTTGGGATACGCAGTATTTT
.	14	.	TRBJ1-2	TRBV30	CARSQGLNNYGYTF	TGTGCCCGATCCCAGGGGCTAAACAACTATGGCTACACCTTC
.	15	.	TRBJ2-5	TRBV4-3	CASSQVDRNQETQYF	TGCGCCAGCAGCCAAGTCGACAGGAACCAAGAGACCCAGTACTTC
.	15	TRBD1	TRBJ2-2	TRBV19	CASSWTGFNTGELFF	TGTGCCAGTAGCTGGACAGGGTTTAACACCGGGGAGCTGTTTTTT
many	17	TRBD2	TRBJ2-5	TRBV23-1	CASSQSVAGGPRETQYF	TGCGCCAGCAGTCAATCGGTAGCGGGAGGGCCGCGTGAGACCCAGTACTTC
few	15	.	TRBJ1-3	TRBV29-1	CSVEDRRAGVDTIYF	TGCAGCGTTGAAGATCGAAGGGCGGGGGTCGACACCATATATTTT
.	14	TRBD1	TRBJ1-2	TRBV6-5	CASSYRGRIYGYTF	TGTGCCAGCAGTTACAGGGGGCGCATTTATGGCTACACCTTC
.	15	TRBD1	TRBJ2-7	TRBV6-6	CASSYEGAGVDEQYF	TGTGCCAGCAGTTATGAGGGGGCAGGGGTGGACGAGCAGTACTTC
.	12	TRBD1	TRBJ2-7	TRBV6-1	CASRVDRGGQYF	TGTGCCAGCAGGGTAGACAGGGGCGGGCAGTACTTC
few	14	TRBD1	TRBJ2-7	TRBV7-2	CASSAYRGQGEQYF	TGTGCCAGCAGCGCGTACAGGGGGCAAGGCGAGCAGTACTTC
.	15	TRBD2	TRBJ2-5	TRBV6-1	CASSDRALGGETQYF	TGTGCCAGCAGTGACCGGGCCCTGGGGGGGGAGACCCAGTACTTC
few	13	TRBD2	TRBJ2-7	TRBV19	CARSSGKAPEQYF	TGTGCCAGGTCTAGCGGGAAGGCTCCCGAGCAGTACTTC
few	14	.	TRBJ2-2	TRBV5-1	CASSLWQNTGELFF	TGCGCCAGCAGCTTGTGGCAGAACACCGGGGAGCTGTTTTTT
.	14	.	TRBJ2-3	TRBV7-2	CASSLYRGTDTQYF	TGTGCCAGCAGCTTGTACAGGGGCACAGATACGCAGTATTTT
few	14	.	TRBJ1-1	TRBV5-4	CASSGPREGTEAFF	TGTGCCAGCAGCGGCCCCCGGGAAGGCACTGAAGCTTTCTTT
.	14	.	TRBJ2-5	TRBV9	CASSAGAIQETQYF	TGTGCCAGCAGCGCTGGAGCAATTCAAGAGACCCAGTACTTC
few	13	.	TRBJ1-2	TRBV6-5	CASSYGRGHGYTF	TGTGCCAGCAGTTACGGCAGGGGTCACGGCTACACCTTC
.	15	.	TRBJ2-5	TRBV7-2	CASSLGTAGSETQYF	TGTGCCAGCAGCTTAGGGACGGCAGGGTCCGAGACCCAGTACTTC
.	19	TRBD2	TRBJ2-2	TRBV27	CASSRGLAGDMFLSGELFF	TGTGCCAGCAGTCGCGGACTAGCGGGAGATATGTTTTTGTCCGGGGAGCTGTTTTTT